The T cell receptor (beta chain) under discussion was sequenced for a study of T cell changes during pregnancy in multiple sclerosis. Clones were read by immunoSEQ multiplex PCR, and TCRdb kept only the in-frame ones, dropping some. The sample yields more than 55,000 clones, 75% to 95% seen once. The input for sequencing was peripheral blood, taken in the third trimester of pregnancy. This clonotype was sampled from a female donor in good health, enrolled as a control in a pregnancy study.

The CDR3 DNA sequence: TGTGCCAGCAGCCCCATAGAGACTAGCGGAACCTACGAGCAGTACTTC. Protein product: CASSPIETSGTYEQYF. The J gene is TRBJ2-7, the V gene TRBV21-1; the table's TRBD2 call for D was not verified on the DNA. TRBV21-1 is deemed a pseudogene. The CDR3 runs to 16 residues.